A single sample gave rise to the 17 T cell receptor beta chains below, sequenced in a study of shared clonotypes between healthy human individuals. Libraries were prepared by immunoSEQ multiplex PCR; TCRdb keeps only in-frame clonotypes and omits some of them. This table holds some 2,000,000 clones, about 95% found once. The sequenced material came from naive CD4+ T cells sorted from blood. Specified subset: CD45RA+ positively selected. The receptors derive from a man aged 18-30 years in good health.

The CDR3 sequence is CASSAAGEYGTDTQYF. DNA for the CDR3: TGTGCCAGCAGTGCGGCGGGGGAATATGGCACAGATACGCAGTATTTT. The rearrangement joins TRBV6-1 to TRBJ2-3, with TRBD2 identical over 7 bases. The ends lost 4 bases at V and 1 base at J; junction bases unmatched: 8. The CDR3 loop spans 16 amino acids. Per germline, CDR1 MNHNS and CDR2 SASEGT.

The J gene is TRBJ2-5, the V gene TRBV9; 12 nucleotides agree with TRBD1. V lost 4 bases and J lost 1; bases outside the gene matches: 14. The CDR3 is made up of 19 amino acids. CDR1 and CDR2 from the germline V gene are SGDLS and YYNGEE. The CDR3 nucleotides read TGTGCCAGCAGCCGCGGGACAGGGGGCAAGAAGGTTATCCAAGAGACCCAGTACTTC. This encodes CASSRGTGGKKVIQETQYF. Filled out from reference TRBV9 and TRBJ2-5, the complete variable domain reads DSGVTQTPKHLITATGQRVTLRCSPRSGDLSVYWYQQSLDQGLQFLIQYYNGEERAKGNILERFSAQQFPDLHSELNLSSLELGDSALYFCASSRGTGGKKVIQETQYFGPGTRLLVL.

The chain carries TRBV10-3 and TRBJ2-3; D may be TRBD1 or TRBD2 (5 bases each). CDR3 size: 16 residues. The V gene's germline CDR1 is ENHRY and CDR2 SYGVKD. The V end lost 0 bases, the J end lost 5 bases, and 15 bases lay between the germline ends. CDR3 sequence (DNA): TGTGCCATCAGTGAGTCTTTAGGGGAAGGGAGAGATACGCAGTATTTT. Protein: CAISESLGEGRDTQYF.

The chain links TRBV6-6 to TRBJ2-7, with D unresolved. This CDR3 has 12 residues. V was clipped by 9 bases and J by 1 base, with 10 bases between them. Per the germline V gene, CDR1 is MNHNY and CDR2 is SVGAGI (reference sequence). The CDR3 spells CASLTASYEQYF. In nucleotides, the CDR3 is TGTGCCAGTCTGACGGCTTCCTACGAGCAGTACTTC.

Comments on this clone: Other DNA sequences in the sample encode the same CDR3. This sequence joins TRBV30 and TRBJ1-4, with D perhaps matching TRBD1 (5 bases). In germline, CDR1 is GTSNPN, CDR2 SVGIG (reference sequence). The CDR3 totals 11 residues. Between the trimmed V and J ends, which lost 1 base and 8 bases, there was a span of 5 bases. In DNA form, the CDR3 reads TGTGCCTGGAGTGGGGGGGAAAAACTGTTTTTT. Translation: CAWSGGEKLFF.

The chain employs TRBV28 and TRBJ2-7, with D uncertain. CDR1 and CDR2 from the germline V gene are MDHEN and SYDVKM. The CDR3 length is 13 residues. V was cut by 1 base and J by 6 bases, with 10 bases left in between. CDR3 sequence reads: CASSLSVPAEQYF. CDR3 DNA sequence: TGTGCCAGCAGTTTATCGGTCCCGGCCGAGCAGTACTTC.

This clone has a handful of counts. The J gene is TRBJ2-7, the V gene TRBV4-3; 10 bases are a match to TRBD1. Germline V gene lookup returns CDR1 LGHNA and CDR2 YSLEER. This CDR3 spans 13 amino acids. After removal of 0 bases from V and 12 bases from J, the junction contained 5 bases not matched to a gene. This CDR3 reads CASSQDRDRGRYF. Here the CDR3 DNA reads TGCGCCAGCAGCCAAGATCGGGACAGGGGAAGGTACTTC.

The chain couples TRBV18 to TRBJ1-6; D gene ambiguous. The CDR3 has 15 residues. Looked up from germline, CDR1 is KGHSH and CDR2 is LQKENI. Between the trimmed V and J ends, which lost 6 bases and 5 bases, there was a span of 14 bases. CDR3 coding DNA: TGTGCCAGCTCCCCCGGGCCCCAACATAATTCACCCCTCCACTTT. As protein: CASSPGPQHNSPLHF.

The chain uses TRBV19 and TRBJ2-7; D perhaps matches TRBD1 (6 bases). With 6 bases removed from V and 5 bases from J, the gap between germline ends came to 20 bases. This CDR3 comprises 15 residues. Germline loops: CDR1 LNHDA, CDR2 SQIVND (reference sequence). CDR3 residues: CASSTGAGDRNEQYF. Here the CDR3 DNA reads TGTGCCAGTAGCACTGGAGCAGGGGATAGGAACGAGCAGTACTTC.

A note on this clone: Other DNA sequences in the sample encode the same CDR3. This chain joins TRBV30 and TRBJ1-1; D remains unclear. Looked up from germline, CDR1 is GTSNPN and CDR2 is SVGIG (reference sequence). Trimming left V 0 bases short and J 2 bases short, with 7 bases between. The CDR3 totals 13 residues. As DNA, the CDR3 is TGTGCCTGGAGTGTCTACAGAAACACTGAAGCTTTCTTT. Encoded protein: CAWSVYRNTEAFF.

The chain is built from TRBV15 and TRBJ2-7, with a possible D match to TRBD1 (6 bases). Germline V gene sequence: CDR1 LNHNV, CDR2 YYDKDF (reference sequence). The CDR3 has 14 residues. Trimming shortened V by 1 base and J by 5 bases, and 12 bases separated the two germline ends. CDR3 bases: TGTGCCACCAGCAGAGCCCAGGGGCTGGACGAGCAGTACTTC. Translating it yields CATSRAQGLDEQYF.

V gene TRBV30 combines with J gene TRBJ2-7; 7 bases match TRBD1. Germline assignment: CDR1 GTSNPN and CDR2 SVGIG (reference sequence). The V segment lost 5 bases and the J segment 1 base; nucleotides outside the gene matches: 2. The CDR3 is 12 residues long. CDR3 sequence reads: CAWATGSYEQYF. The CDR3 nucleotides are TGTGCCTGGGCGACAGGGTCCTACGAGCAGTACTTC. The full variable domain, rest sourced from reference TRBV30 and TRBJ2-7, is SQTIHQWPATLVQPVGSPLSLECTVEGTSNPNLYWYRQAAGRGLQLLFYSVGIGQISSEVPQNLSASRPQDRQFILSSKKLLLSDSGFYLCAWATGSYEQYFGPGTRLTVT.

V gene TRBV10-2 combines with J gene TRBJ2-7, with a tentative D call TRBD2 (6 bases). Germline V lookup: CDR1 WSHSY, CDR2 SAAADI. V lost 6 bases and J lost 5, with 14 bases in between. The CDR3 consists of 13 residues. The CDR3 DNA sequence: TGCGCCAGCAGGGAGACTAGACCCCACGAGCAGTACTTC. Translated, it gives CASRETRPHEQYF.

For the CDR3, the DNA is TGTGCCACGGTAGGGGACTCTGGGGCCAACGTCCTGACTTTC. It codes for CATVGDSGANVLTF. V usage is TRBV18 and J usage is TRBJ2-6, with D possibly being TRBD1 (5 bases). The CDR3 has 14 residues. CDR1 KGHSH and CDR2 LQKENI come from the germline V gene. The V gene lost 10 bases and the J gene lost 0 bases, with 10 bases spanning the gap.

CDR3 sequence: CASSEGGTVGSGNTIYF. CDR3 nucleotide sequence: TGTGCCAGCAGTGAAGGGGGGACTGTGGGCTCTGGAAACACCATATATTTT. This rearrangement joins TRBV25-1 to TRBJ1-3; D may be TRBD1 (5 bases). The CDR3 loop spans 17 amino acids. Germline V gene lookup returns CDR1 MGHDK and CDR2 SYGVNS. The V end lost 2 bases, the J end lost 0 bases, and 14 bases lay between the germline ends.

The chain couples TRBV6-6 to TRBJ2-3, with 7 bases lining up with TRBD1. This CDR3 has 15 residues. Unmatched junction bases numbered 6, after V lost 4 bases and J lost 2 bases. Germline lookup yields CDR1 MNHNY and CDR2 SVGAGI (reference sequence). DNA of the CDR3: TGTGCCAGCAGTTGGGGCAGGGGGTACACAGATACGCAGTATTTT. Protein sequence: CASSWGRGYTDTQYF.

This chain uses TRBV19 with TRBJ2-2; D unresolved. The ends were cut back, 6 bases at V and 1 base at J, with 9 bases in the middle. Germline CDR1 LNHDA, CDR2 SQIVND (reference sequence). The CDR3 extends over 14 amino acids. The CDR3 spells CASSRRQNTGELFF. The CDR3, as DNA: TGTGCCAGTAGCCGGCGGCAGAACACCGGGGAGCTGTTTTTT.